This T cell receptor (beta chain) is drawn from a study of CD8 T cells in ankylosing spondylitis (dated by TCRdb to the late 2010s). General notes on the study: The study profiled T cell receptor beta repertoires in healthy donors and ankylosing spondylitis patients to find disease-linked TCR variants. The full study cohort comprised 25 ankylosing spondylitis patients and 110 or so healthy donors. Peripheral blood was sampled, and synovial fluid was additionally collected from ankylosing spondylitis patients. The study at large found these results: The disease-linked clones had a CD8+ phenotype and were found at relatively low frequencies in peripheral blood. A TCR beta motif of seven or eight highly homologous amino acid variants appeared characteristic of blood from ankylosing spondylitis patients. According to the report, matched synovial fluid samples from ankylosing spondylitis patients were significantly enriched for the disease-linked clones. Some motif variants were previously reported in synovial fluid and blood of reactive arthritis patients, suggesting common disease-initiation mechanisms.

This clonotype came up a few times. This clone's antigen is unknown. No base qualities exist here, and no much larger clone lies one base off it. Spanning cysteine to phenylalanine, the CDR3 consists of 16 amino acids. The retained sequence is limited to the CDR3, 48 bases, with the frame set at the first base. Here V drops 4 bases and J drops 5 bases, and the junction holds 9 bases not matched to any gene. CDR1 and CDR2 (MNHEY, SVGAGI) derive from the germline V gene. The sequencing machine was an Illumina HiSeq 2500. Quantitative 5'-RACE with molecular barcodes was used to prepare TCR beta libraries. The paper's processing steps were these. Disease-linked TCR variants were identified with a new computational method built on a probabilistic model of VDJ rearrangement. The public reads were run again by TCRdb, first through fastp at Q25 and then through MiXCR, and only productive beta chains were kept. Rows merge per CDR3 protein into single entries with the most common DNA and genes. TCRdb, rather than the study authors, made the V and J calls. Recorded for this sample are about 400,000 distinct CDR3 sequences; about a fifth of them occurred a single time. About 16% of the sample is taken by the ten largest.

The clonotype was recovered from a male donor with ankylosing spondylitis. The material sequenced was blood, either unsorted or a sorted T cell fraction (not recorded which). The sequence links TRBV6-5 to TRBJ2-1; the junction holds 9 bases that match TRBD2. The CDR3 here reads CASSSLSGRVNNEQFF. The nucleotide sequence reads as follows: TGTGCCAGCAGTTCCCTTAGCGGGAGAGTTAACAATGAGCAGTTCTTC.